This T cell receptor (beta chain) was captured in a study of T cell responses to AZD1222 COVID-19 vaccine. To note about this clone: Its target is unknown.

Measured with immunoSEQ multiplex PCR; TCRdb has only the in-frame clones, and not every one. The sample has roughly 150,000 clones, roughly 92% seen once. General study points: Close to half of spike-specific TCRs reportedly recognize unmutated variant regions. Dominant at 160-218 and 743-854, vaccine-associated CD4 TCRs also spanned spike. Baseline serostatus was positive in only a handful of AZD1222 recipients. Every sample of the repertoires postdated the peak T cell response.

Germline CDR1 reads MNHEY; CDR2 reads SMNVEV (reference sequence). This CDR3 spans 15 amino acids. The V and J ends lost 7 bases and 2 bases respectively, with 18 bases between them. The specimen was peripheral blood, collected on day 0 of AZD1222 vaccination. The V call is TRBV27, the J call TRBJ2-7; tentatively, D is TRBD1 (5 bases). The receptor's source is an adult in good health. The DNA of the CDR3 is TGTGCCAGCACCGATCGACCTGACAGACCCTACGAGCAGTACTTC. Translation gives CASTDRPDRPYEQYF.